The source of this TCR beta chain is a study of T-cell reconstitution after alpha-beta-depleted transplantation in children. The V gene's germline CDR1 is SQVTM and CDR2 ANQGSEA. The V segment lost 5 bases and the J segment 6 bases; nucleotides outside the gene matches: 9. This CDR3 contains 14 residues. TCRbeta library construction was performed incorporating unique molecular identifiers. TCRdb ran MiXCR on the PCR reads and lists one entry per CDR3 protein. The sample carries about 900,000 distinct CDR3 sequences, 25% to 30% recorded once. Remarks on this clonotype: No antigen is known for it.

Broader study findings: The origin of high day-60 TCRbeta diversity in some patients lay in surviving recipient T cells and thymic progenitors. Where alpha-beta T cells came from about two months after transplant was reportedly several hundred expanded graft clones. Counts and diversity of T cells one year after transplant came mostly from newly produced T cells.

The chain uses TRBV29-1 and TRBJ1-2; TRBD1 aligns across 10 bases. Sequences were derived from PBMCs, mostly from graft donor cells, sampled 360 days after TCRalphabeta/CD19-depleted stem cell transplant. This TCR came from a boy younger than two who had a stem cell transplant for SCID, so the T cells may come from the graft donor. The CDR3 sequence is CSVSLDRGLHGYTF. In nucleotides, the CDR3 is TGCAGCGTTTCCCTCGACAGGGGGCTTCATGGCTACACCTTC.